The 13 T cell receptor beta chains below all came from one sample that was sequenced in a study of blood T cell repertoires in COVID-19. Data came from immunoSEQ multiplex PCR; TCRdb stores just in-frame clones and leaves some out. The data contain roughly 50,000 clones, around four fifths of them seen just once; the ten biggest clones take up about 3%. The specimen was peripheral blood. These receptors originate from a man aged 45-65 years with acute or convalescent COVID-19.

The CDR3 here is CASSLAGGASGAFF. DNA of the CDR3: TGTGCCAGCAGCTTAGCGGGGGGCGCGTCCGGAGCTTTCTTT. The chain couples TRBV13 to TRBJ1-1; maybe TRBD1 (6 bases). The CDR3 contains 14 residues. V gave up 1 base and J gave up 10 bases, with 16 bases separating them. CDR1 is PRHDT and CDR2 is FYEKMQ in the germline V gene (reference sequence).

With regard to this clone: The same CDR3 also results from other DNA sequences found in this sample. In DNA, the CDR3 is TGCAGCGTTGACGGGGGAACCGGGGAGCTGTTTTTT. Its protein product is CSVDGGTGELFF. The chain has TRBV29-1 and TRBJ2-2; TRBD2 might be the D (6 bases). The CDR3 length is 12 residues. CDR1 is SQVTM, CDR2 ANQGSEA, per germline. V was pared by 3 bases and J by 5 bases, with 7 bases between.

This clone was seen a single time. The J gene is TRBJ1-1, the V gene TRBV18; D is perhaps TRBD1 (5 bases). CDR1 KGHSH and CDR2 LQKENI come from the germline V gene. V shed 3 bases and J shed 0 bases, with 14 bases lying between them. This CDR3 is 16 amino acids long. The CDR3 protein is CASSPRGGEMNTEAFF. CDR3 DNA sequence: TGTGCCAGCTCACCCCGGGGGGGTGAAATGAACACTGAAGCTTTCTTT.

This chain connects TRBV4-1 to TRBJ1-5; no firm D call. The germline V gene encodes CDR1 MGHRA and CDR2 YSYEKL. This CDR3 contains 15 residues. V was shortened by 1 base and J by 8 bases, with 15 bases between the two germline ends. The CDR3 DNA follows: TGCGCCAGCAGCCAAGCCAATTCTGTCGGGGAGCCCCAGCATTTT. This encodes CASSQANSVGEPQHF.

This clone was picked up a small number of times. This chain uses TRBV11-3 with TRBJ1-1; 7 bases match TRBD1. The ends lost 8 bases at V and 4 bases at J; junction bases unmatched: 4. This CDR3 contains 12 residues. Germline assignment: CDR1 SGHNT and CDR2 YENEEA. CDR3 nucleotides: TGTGCCAGCGGTAACAGGGGCACTGAAGCTTTCTTT. Its translation is CASGNRGTEAFF.

This clone was recorded only once. This chain links TRBV5-1 with TRBJ1-4; 8 bases map to TRBD1. CDR1 is SGHRS, CDR2 YFSETQ, per germline. The CDR3 has 17 amino acids. V dropped 4 bases and J dropped 8; count of bases not matched to a gene: 16. CDR3 region: CASSPRELGTGLEKLFF. In nucleotides, the CDR3 is TGCGCCAGCAGCCCCCGCGAATTGGGGACAGGTTTGGAAAAACTGTTTTTT.

The genes are TRBV18 and TRBJ2-5; 8 nucleotides match TRBD2. This CDR3 comprises 16 residues. Germline V gives CDR1 KGHSH, CDR2 LQKENI. Germline trimming cut 3 bases from V and 5 bases from J; bases unmatched to any gene: 11. The CDR3 sequence is CASSPLRGVPEETQYF. The DNA of the CDR3 is TGTGCCAGCTCACCGTTGCGGGGGGTCCCAGAGGAGACCCAGTACTTC.

The rearrangement joins TRBV18 to TRBJ1-5; 10 bases line up with TRBD1. V dropped 2 bases and J dropped 7; count of bases not matched to a gene: 5. The CDR3 is 15 residues long. Germline-derived CDR1 and CDR2 are KGHSH and LQKENI. The CDR3 coding sequence is TGTGCCAGCTCACCATCGACAGGGGGCGAGCAGCCCCAGCATTTT. Its protein product is CASSPSTGGEQPQHF.

The table lists this clone with a count of one. V and J are TRBV5-1 and TRBJ1-3, with 10 positions matching TRBD1. V shed 0 bases and J 2 bases; nucleotides not matched to a gene: 2. This CDR3 contains 16 residues. Germline V gives CDR1 SGHRS, CDR2 YFSETQ. CDR3 residues: CASSLGTGGTGNTIYF. CDR3 in DNA: TGCGCCAGCAGCTTGGGGACAGGGGGTACTGGAAACACCATATATTTT. The whole variable domain, remainder taken from reference TRBV5-1 and TRBJ1-3, is KAGVTQTPRYLIKTRGQQVTLSCSPISGHRSVSWYQQTPGQGLQFLFEYFSETQRNKGNFPGRFSGRQFSNSRSEMNVSTLELGDSALYLCASSLGTGGTGNTIYFGEGSWLTVV.

The chain joins TRBV5-8 to TRBJ2-7, with 11 bases fitting TRBD2. CDR3 size: 14 residues. The V gene's germline CDR1 is SGHTS and CDR2 YDEGEE. V gave up 4 bases and J gave up 3 bases; unmatched junction bases: 3. The CDR3 nucleotides are TGTGCCAGCAGCACGGGACTAGCGGTCTACGAGCAGTACTTC. It is translated as CASSTGLAVYEQYF.

This sequence joins TRBV2 and TRBJ2-5, with 12 nucleotides matching TRBD2. The ends lost 4 bases at V and 1 base at J; junction bases unmatched: 4. Germline V CDR1 and CDR2: SNHLY, FYNNEI. The CDR3 has 16 residues. In DNA, the CDR3 is TGTGCCAGCAGTGGACTAGCGGGAGAAACCCAAGAGACCCAGTACTTC. Its translation: CASSGLAGETQETQYF.

V and J are TRBV3-1 (or the pseudogene TRBV3-2) and TRBJ2-3; TRBD2 might be the D (5 bases). This CDR3 spans 15 amino acids. V dropped 2 bases and J dropped 0 bases, with 9 bases sitting between them. CDR1 and CDR2 from the germline V gene are LGHDT and YNNKEL (reference sequence). The CDR3 spells CASSQQRLSTDTQYF. DNA for the CDR3: TGTGCCAGCAGCCAACAGCGACTAAGCACAGATACGCAGTATTTT.

Only one count was recorded for this clone. The chain combines TRBV7-2 with TRBJ1-5, with D hard to call. The CDR3 loop spans 13 amino acids. Per the germline V gene, CDR1 is SGHTA and CDR2 is FQGNSA. V lost 5 bases to trimming and J lost 0 bases, with 5 bases between them. In DNA form, the CDR3 reads TGTGCCAGCAGCCAGTATAGCAATCAGCCCCAGCATTTT. Its translation: CASSQYSNQPQHF. The full variable domain, with the rest looked up from reference TRBV7-2 and TRBJ1-5, is GAGVSQSPSNKVTEKGKDVELRCDPISGHTALYWYRQSLGQGLEFLIYFQGNSAPDKSGLPSDRFSAERTGGSVSTLTIQRTQQEDSAVYLCASSQYSNQPQHFGDGTRLSIL.